This TCR beta chain was sequenced during a study of vaccination effects on CD4 cells after COVID-19. Study at large: The patients, three convalescent individuals, were sampled early and late after vaccination.

Antigen-specific CD4+ T cells were expanded with viral peptide pools in the ViraFEST assay before sequencing. The authors isolated CD4+ T cells after roughly 10 days of culture. By PCR, the person was confirmed to have had SARS-CoV-2 infection between March and December 2020. Of the BNT162b2 and mRNA-1273 vaccines, participants received two doses of one or the other. The CDR3 is 12 residues long. V lost 5 bases and J lost 6, with 11 bases in between. Per germline, CDR1 MGHDK and CDR2 SYGVNS. This clone was counted only a few times. Its matching antigen is unknown. TCRdb's copy holds only in-frame clones and misses some; the assay was immunoSEQ multiplex PCR. The table lists roughly 17,000 clones, about four fifths of them singletons.

This TCR came from a human donor who had a prior SARS-CoV-2 infection. The V gene is TRBV25-1, the J gene TRBJ2-7, with D perhaps TRBD2 (5 bases). The input for sequencing was CD4+ T cells from PBMCs cultured with SARS-CoV-2 spike peptides, taken after COVID-19 vaccination. The CDR3 region is CASSPGYGEQYF. Here the CDR3 DNA reads TGTGCCAGCAGTCCGGGGTACGGCGAGCAGTACTTC.